These 21 T cell receptor beta chains were sequenced from one sample in a study of cytomegalovirus exposure and HLA in healthy donors. PCR primers comprised 60 Vbeta and 13 Jbeta primers. The repertoire was sequenced with immunoSEQ multiplex PCR; TCRdb's copy has only in-frame clones and lacks some. The repertoire includes 100,000 to 150,000 clones, around 77% of them detected once, and roughly 13% sits in the top ten. The sample taken for sequencing was PBMCs. The receptors originated from a woman aged 40 to 50 in good health and CMV-seropositive.

The rearrangement links TRBV7-9 to TRBJ2-1; 7 bases map to TRBD2. V was pared by 5 bases and J by 6 bases, with 7 bases of the junction left unmatched. The CDR3 has 14 residues. Germline CDR1 SEHNR, CDR2 FQNEAQ (reference sequence). CDR3 region: CASSAGTKANEQFF. CDR3 sequence (DNA): TGTGCCAGCAGCGCCGGGACTAAGGCCAATGAGCAGTTCTTC.

The chain couples TRBV5-1 to TRBJ1-4; D remains unclear. The germline V gene encodes CDR1 SGHRS and CDR2 YFSETQ. Trimming took 0 bases from V and 4 from J, leaving 7 bases between them. CDR3 length equals 14 residues. CDR3: CASSLDGLNEKLFF. Here the CDR3 DNA reads TGCGCCAGCAGCTTGGATGGACTTAATGAAAAACTGTTTTTT.

The gene calls are TRBV6-1 and TRBJ1-1; 7 nucleotides agree with TRBD1. This CDR3 region has 13 residues. Germline lookup yields CDR1 MNHNS and CDR2 SASEGT. V trimming: 7 bases; J trimming: 1 base; junction bases outside the gene matches: 3. The CDR3 region has the DNA TGTGCCAGCACGGGACAGTCGAACACTGAAGCTTTCTTT. It encodes CASTGQSNTEAFF.

The CDR3 sequence: CASSPGTALSGTQYF. The CDR3 DNA reads TGTGCCAGCAGCCCCGGGACAGCACTCTCGGGGACCCAGTACTTC. This chain joins TRBV7-8 and TRBJ2-5; TRBD1 matches at 7 bases. The germline V gene encodes CDR1 SGHVS and CDR2 FQNEAQ. The V gene end was trimmed by 5 bases and the J gene end by 7 bases; junction bases not matched to a gene: 13. The CDR3 has 15 residues. The entire variable domain, with the rest obtained from reference TRBV7-8 and TRBJ2-5, is as follows: GAGVSQSPRYKVAKRGQDVALRCDPISGHVSLFWYQQALGQGPEFLTYFQNEAQLDKSGLPSDRFFAERPEGSVSTLKIQRTQQEDSAVYLCASSPGTALSGTQYFGPGTRLLVL.

The chain recombines TRBV29-1 with TRBJ2-7; perhaps TRBD2 as D (5 bases). Germline V CDR1 and CDR2: SQVTM, ANQGSEA. The length of the CDR3 is 13 residues. The germline V and J ends were trimmed by 5 bases and 7 bases, with 18 bases remaining between them. CDR3 sequence: CSVLGGPSVEQYF. The CDR3, as DNA: TGCAGCGTTTTGGGCGGGCCCTCCGTGGAGCAGTACTTC.

CDR3 DNA sequence: TGTGCCAGCTCAAGTCGGACAGAAGACCGATATAGCAATCAGCCCCAGCATTTT. Residues: CASSSRTEDRYSNQPQHF. The chain employs TRBV18 and TRBJ1-5, with TRBD1 as a possible D gene (6 bases). The germline V gene encodes CDR1 KGHSH and CDR2 LQKENI. The ends were cut back, 5 bases at V and 0 bases at J, with 20 bases in the middle. The CDR3 consists of 18 residues.

The chain joins TRBV5-1 to TRBJ2-4, with a tentative D call TRBD1 (6 bases). V was shortened by 1 base and J by 7 bases, with 15 bases between the two germline ends. This CDR3 is built from 15 residues. CDR1 and CDR2 from the germline V gene are SGHRS and YFSETQ. The CDR3 protein is CASSLNSYRDNIQYF. The CDR3 DNA reads as TGCGCCAGCAGCTTGAATTCTTACAGGGATAACATTCAGTACTTC.

This clone was picked up a small number of times. The CDR3, as DNA: TGTGCCAGCAGAACAGGGACTAGCTACGAGCAGTACTTC. Its protein is CASRTGTSYEQYF. The chain links TRBV6-5 to TRBJ2-7, with 8 bases that match TRBD2. Germline V lookup: CDR1 MNHEY, CDR2 SVGAGI. The CDR3 covers 13 residues. J gave up 3 bases and V 6 bases, and 4 bases lay outside the gene matches.

This rearrangement joins TRBV5-4 to TRBJ2-7, with 7 bases lining up with TRBD2. CDR1 SGHNT and CDR2 YYREEE come from the germline V gene (reference sequence). V was clipped by 0 bases and J by 2 bases; unmatched bases: 5. The CDR3 covers 15 residues. The CDR3 DNA reads TGTGCCAGCAGCTTGGAAACTGGGGGGGCCTACGAGCAGTACTTC. The encoded protein is CASSLETGGAYEQYF. Looking up the rest from reference TRBV5-4 and TRBJ2-7 gives the full variable domain: ETGVTQSPTHLIKTRGQQVTLRCSSQSGHNTVSWYQQALGQGPQFIFQYYREEENGRGNFPPRFSGLQFPNYSSELNVNALELDDSALYLCASSLETGGAYEQYFGPGTRLTVT.

The J gene is TRBJ1-2, the V gene TRBV4-2; TRBD1 aligns across 10 bases. V gave up 2 bases and J gave up 8 bases; unmatched junction bases: 8. The CDR3 has 15 residues. Germline V gene data show CDR1 as LGHNA and CDR2 as YNFKEQ. CDR3 bases: TGTGCCAGCAGCCAACCTAGACAGGGGGCGCGAGGCTACACCTTC. Protein product: CASSQPRQGARGYTF.

This clone came up once. The chain employs TRBV6-1 and TRBJ2-7; D remains unclear. Germline V gives CDR1 MNHNS, CDR2 SASEGT. Trimming shortened V by 7 bases and J by 4 bases, and 17 bases separated the two germline ends. The CDR3 runs 14 residues. Here the CDR3 DNA reads TGTGCCAGCACGGGTCGGGTGTATCAGTACGAGCAGTACTTC. This gives the protein CASTGRVYQYEQYF.

V is TRBV30 and J is TRBJ2-7; 8 nucleotides agree with TRBD1. There are 14 residues in the CDR3. Germline V gene lookup returns CDR1 GTSNPN and CDR2 SVGIG (reference sequence). Trimming at V came to 1 base and at J to 5 bases, leaving 7 bases not matched to a gene. The CDR3 protein is CAWSDGQGVDEQYF. The CDR3 DNA reads as TGTGCCTGGAGTGACGGACAGGGAGTCGACGAGCAGTACTTC.

The sample holds one count of this clone. The rearrangement links TRBV29-1 to TRBJ2-7; 14 positions match TRBD2. CDR1 is SQVTM, CDR2 ANQGSEA, per germline. The length of the CDR3 is 15 residues. V lost 3 bases to trimming and J lost 6 bases; unmatched junction nucleotides: 7. The chain's CDR3 is CSVEGTSGRRGEQYF. In nucleotides, the CDR3 is TGCAGCGTTGAGGGGACTAGCGGGAGACGAGGCGAGCAGTACTTC.

J is TRBJ1-5 and V is TRBV15; 12 bases fit TRBD1. Trimming removed 4 bases from V and 6 bases from J; junction bases left unmatched: 4. The CDR3 is made up of 15 amino acids. CDR1 and CDR2 (germline): LNHNV, YYDKDF (reference sequence). This chain's CDR3 is CATSTGQGAVQPQHF. Here the CDR3 DNA reads TGTGCCACCAGCACGGGACAGGGGGCGGTTCAGCCCCAGCATTTT.

The chain joins TRBV27 to TRBJ2-7, with 8 nucleotides matching TRBD1. The V and J ends lost 8 bases and 0 bases, in that order; junction bases with no gene match: 9. The CDR3 runs to 15 residues. Germline CDR1 and CDR2: MNHEY and SMNVEV (reference sequence). In DNA, the CDR3 is TGTGCCAGCGCTATCCGGGACAGGTCCTCCTACGAGCAGTACTTC. Encoded protein: CASAIRDRSSYEQYF.

The chain carries TRBV2 and TRBJ1-4; 7 positions match TRBD1. Germline CDR1 is SNHLY and CDR2 is FYNNEI. V dropped 7 bases and J dropped 4; count of bases not matched to a gene: 6. This CDR3 comprises 14 residues. The CDR3 reads CASTRQGINEKLFF. The CDR3, as DNA: TGTGCCAGCACCCGACAGGGAATTAATGAAAAACTGTTTTTT. Using reference TRBV2 and TRBJ1-4 for the parts outside the CDR3, the full variable domain is EPEVTQTPSHQVTQMGQEVILRCVPISNHLYFYWYRQILGQKVEFLVSFYNNEISEKSEIFDDQFSVERPDGSNFTLKIRSTKLEDSAMYFCASTRQGINEKLFFGSGTQLSVL.

The chain recombines TRBV4-2 with TRBJ2-7; TRBD2 matches at 10 bases. Germline V CDR1 and CDR2: LGHNA, YNFKEQ. This CDR3 spans 17 amino acids. Trimming cost V 4 bases and J 6 bases; bases outside gene matches: 15. CDR3 residues: CASSRGPLAGEKLEQYF. The CDR3 nucleotides read TGTGCCAGCAGCCGGGGACCTCTAGCGGGAGAAAAGCTCGAGCAGTACTTC.

The rearrangement links TRBV28 to TRBJ2-7; 7 bases fit TRBD1. CDR1 MDHEN and CDR2 SYDVKM come from the germline V gene. This CDR3 has 16 amino acids. The ends lost 5 bases at V and 0 bases at J; junction bases unmatched: 10. The CDR3 DNA sequence: TGTGCCAGCAGTGCCCCAAGGGGGCGCGGCTCCTACGAGCAGTACTTC. Protein: CASSAPRGRGSYEQYF.

This clone was counted between two and nine times. Other DNA sequences in the same sample also yield this CDR3. The chain links TRBV15 to TRBJ2-7; 7 positions match TRBD2. Germline loops: CDR1 LNHNV, CDR2 YYDKDF (reference sequence). With 0 bases clipped from V and 1 base from J, the junction kept 6 bases outside the gene matches. The CDR3 sequence is 16 residues long. This CDR3 is CATSRDRGGGSYEQYF. CDR3 DNA: TGTGCCACCAGCAGAGATCGGGGCGGGGGTTCCTACGAGCAGTACTTC. The full variable domain, completed using reference TRBV15 and TRBJ2-7, is DAMVIQNPRYQVTQFGKPVTLSCSQTLNHNVMYWYQQKSSQAPKLLFHYYDKDFNNEADTPDNFQSRRPNTSFCFLDIRSPGLGDTAMYLCATSRDRGGGSYEQYFGPGTRLTVT.

The genes are TRBV7-6 and TRBJ2-5, with 10 bases identical to TRBD2. The CDR3 has 16 amino acids. V shed 5 bases, J shed 5 bases, and the junction held 11 bases outside the gene matches. Per germline, CDR1 SGHVS and CDR2 FNYEAQ. The CDR3 here is CASSPESGRAEETQYF. In nucleotides, the CDR3 is TGTGCCAGCAGCCCCGAAAGCGGGAGGGCCGAGGAGACCCAGTACTTC.

The rearrangement uses TRBV5-6 and TRBJ1-1; a weak D match, TRBD1 (5 bases). CDR1 and CDR2 from the germline V gene are SGHDT and YYEEEE. This CDR3 has 14 amino acids. The V end lost 3 bases, the J end lost 2 bases, and 11 bases lay between the germline ends. As DNA, the CDR3 is TGTGCCAGCAGCTACACCGGGGGTAACACTGAAGCTTTCTTT. This gives the protein CASSYTGGNTEAFF.